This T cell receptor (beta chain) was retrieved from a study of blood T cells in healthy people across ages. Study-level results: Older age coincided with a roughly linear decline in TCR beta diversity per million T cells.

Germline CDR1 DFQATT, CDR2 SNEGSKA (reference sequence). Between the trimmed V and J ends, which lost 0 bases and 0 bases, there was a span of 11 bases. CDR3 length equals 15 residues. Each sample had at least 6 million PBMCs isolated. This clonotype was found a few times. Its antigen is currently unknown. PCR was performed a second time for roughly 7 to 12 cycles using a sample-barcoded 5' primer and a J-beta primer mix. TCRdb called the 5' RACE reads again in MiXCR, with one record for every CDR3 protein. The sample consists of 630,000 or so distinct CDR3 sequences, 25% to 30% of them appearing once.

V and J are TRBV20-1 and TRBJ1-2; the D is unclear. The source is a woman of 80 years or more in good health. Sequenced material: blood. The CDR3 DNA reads TGCAGTGCTAGAGATCCCAGCGCCTCTAACTATGGCTACACCTTC. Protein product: CSARDPSASNYGYTF.